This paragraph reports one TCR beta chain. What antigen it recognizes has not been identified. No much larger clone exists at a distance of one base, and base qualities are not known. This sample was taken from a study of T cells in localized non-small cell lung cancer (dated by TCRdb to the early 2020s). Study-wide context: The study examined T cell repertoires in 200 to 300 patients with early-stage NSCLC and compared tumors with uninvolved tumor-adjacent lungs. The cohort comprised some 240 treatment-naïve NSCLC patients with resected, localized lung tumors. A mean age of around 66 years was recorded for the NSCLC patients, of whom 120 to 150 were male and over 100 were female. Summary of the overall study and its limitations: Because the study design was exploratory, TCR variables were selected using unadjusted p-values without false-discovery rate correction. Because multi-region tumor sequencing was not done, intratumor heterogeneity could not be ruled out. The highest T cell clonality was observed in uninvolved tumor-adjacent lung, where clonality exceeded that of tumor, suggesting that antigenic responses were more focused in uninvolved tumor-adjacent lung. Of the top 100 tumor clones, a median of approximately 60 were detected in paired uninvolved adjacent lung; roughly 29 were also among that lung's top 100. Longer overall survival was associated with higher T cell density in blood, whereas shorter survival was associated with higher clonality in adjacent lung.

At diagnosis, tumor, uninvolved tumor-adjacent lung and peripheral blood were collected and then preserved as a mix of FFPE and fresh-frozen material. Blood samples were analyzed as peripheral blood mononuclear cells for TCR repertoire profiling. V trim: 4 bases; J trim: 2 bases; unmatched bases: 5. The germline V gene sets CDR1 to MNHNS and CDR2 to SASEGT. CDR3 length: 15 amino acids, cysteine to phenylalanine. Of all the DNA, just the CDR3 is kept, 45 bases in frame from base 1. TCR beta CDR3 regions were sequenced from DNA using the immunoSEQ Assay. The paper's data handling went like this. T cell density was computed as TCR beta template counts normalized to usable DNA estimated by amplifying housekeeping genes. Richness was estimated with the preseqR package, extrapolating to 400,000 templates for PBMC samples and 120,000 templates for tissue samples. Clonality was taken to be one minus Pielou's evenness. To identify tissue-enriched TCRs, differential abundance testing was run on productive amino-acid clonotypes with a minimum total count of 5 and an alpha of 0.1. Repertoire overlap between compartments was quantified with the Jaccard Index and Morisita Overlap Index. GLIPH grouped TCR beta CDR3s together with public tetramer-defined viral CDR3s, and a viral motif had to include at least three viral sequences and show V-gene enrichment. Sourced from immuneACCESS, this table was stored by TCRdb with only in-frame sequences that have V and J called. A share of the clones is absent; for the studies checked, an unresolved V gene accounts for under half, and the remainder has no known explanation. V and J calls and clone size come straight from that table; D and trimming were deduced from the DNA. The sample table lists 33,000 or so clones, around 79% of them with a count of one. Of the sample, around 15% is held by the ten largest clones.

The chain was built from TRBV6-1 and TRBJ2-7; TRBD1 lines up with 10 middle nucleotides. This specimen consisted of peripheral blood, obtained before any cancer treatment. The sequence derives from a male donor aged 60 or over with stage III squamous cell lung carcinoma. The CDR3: CASSVSGTGAYEQYF. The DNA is TGTGCCAGCAGTGTTTCCGGGACAGGGGCCTACGAGCAGTACTTC.